Given below is one TCR beta chain in context. What it recognizes is unknown. The data are from a study of shared clonotypes between healthy human individuals. Study-level findings and limits: Since donors were few, the genetic and exposure-history diversity represented was limited.

Generated by immunoSEQ multiplex PCR, the TCRdb table keeps only in-frame clones and is missing some. This repertoire shows about 92,000 clones, approximately 63% found once; its top ten account for roughly 49%. The study drew all its donors from Caucasian adults living in Nashville, Tennessee. CD8 memory was a combination that joined CD45RO+ cells with CCR7-negative CD45RA+ TemRA cells. The germline V gene encodes CDR1 SGHRS and CDR2 YFSETQ. V lost 0 bases and J lost 4, with 13 bases in between. The CDR3 has 15 residues. Sequencing was done on a sample of memory CD8+ T cells sorted from blood. Sample subset: CD45RO+ cells pooled with CCR7-negative TemRA cells. The chain combines TRBV5-1 with TRBJ2-5, with D perhaps matching TRBD1 (6 bases). The sequence derives from a young man in good health. The CDR3 bases are TGCGCCAGCAGCTTGGAGGGCACCAGGGGAGAGACCCAGTACTTC. This codes for CASSLEGTRGETQYF.